Given below is one TCR beta chain in context. This receptor's antigen is unknown. The sample holds no much larger clone one base away, and base qualities are not on file. This specimen comes from a study of T cell responses to AZD1222 COVID-19 vaccine (dated by TCRdb to 2020 to 2022). In terms of the full investigation: A total of approximately 240 trial participants underwent TCR sequencing, of whom 200 to 220 received two doses of AZD1222 and 26 received two doses of the MenACWY control vaccine. Enrollment into the trials was organized by age into subgroups of 18-55, 56-69 and 70-plus years, and those subgroups contained roughly 150, 30 and 60 TCR-sequenced participants, respectively.

Results and caveats for the whole study, not just this receptor: Because no samples from the day 14 peak response were available, repertoires could be characterized only after the peak T cell response. Participants were mostly white British, with more females than males. The authors suggested clonal diversity may have been underestimated. Only five or six AZD1222 recipients were SARS-CoV-2 seropositive at baseline, limiting conclusions about previously exposed vaccinees. The 56-69-year group was small, and its depth increase did not reach significance, likely because of low power. After two AZD1222 doses, both the breadth and the depth of spike-specific TCRs were significantly higher than at day 0 and than in MenACWY recipients. The whole spike protein was spanned by vaccine-associated CD4 TCRs, and dominant responses were seen in regions 160-218 and 743-854. Nearly half of unique spike-specific TCRs reportedly recognized epitopes outside regions mutated in the B.1.351 and B.1.1.7 variants.

The CDR3 regions of human TCRbeta chains were analyzed by immunosequencing. The authors processed their data as follows. Repertoire TCRs were checked for matches against a reference library of SARS-CoV-2-specific TCRs that had been generated using the MIRA antigen-specificity platform. Breadth was defined as the fraction of unique TCRs that were SARS-CoV-2-associated, and depth was defined as the fraction of total T cells that were SARS-CoV-2-associated. Using the MIRA data, every spike-specific TCR was mapped to the spike region that the TCR reacted to and assigned to either a CD4 or a CD8 class. Log10-transformed breadth and depth values were compared by one-way ANOVA with Sidak's multiple comparisons tests. This immuneACCESS table, as held by TCRdb, lists in-frame sequences with V and J called but not all clones. Of the missing ones, under half trace to an unresolved V gene in checked studies; the others have no known cause. D and trimming were read from the DNA, whereas the V and J calls and clone size are those reported in that table. The sample table lists 70,000 to 95,000 clones, about nine tenths of them with a count of one. The ten largest make up roughly 2.8% of the sample.

The time point label on this specimen signifies: baseline before first vaccination. The treatment or condition label, read with the paper, signifies: meningococcal conjugate vaccine given as trial control. Vaccinee samples were obtained from the UK trials COV001 and COV002, which included a single-blind randomized controlled phase 2/3 trial of AZD1222 (ChAdOx1 nCoV-19) in healthy adults. For TCRbeta chain sequencing, PBMC samples were collected from trial participants at day 0 and at day 28 after the second dose. The CDR3 has 13 amino acids, counting the end cysteine and phenylalanine. Only the CDR3 portion is preserved as DNA: 39 bases, with reading frame beginning at the first base. As encoded in the germline V gene (reference sequence), CDR1 is MNHEY while CDR2 is SMNVEV. V is cut by 3 bases and J by 6 bases, and the space between the germline ends is 11 bases.

The sequence came from an adult in good health. The input for sequencing was peripheral blood, taken on day 0 of MenACWY control vaccination. The V and J segments used are TRBV27 and TRBJ1-2, with no confident D gene call. At the DNA level, the sequence is TGTGCCAGCAGTTTCGGGGTAGGCGATGGCTACACCTTC. It codes for CASSFGVGDGYTF.